This T cell receptor (beta chain) originates from a study of T cell clonotyping in hematopoietic cell transplantation. Whole-study context: Cytoreduction preceded collection of pretransplant recipient samples. Whole-study findings and limits: Recipient TCR diversity dropped after transplant; expanded clonotypes rose from day 30 to 180.

Libraries were prepared by immunoSEQ multiplex PCR; TCRdb keeps only in-frame clonotypes and omits some of them. The sample consists of about 9,200 clones, over 75% of them appearing once. J gave up 5 bases and V 4 bases, and 23 bases lay outside the gene matches. Germline V gene data show CDR1 as SGHDN and CDR2 as FVKESK. The CDR3 runs to 20 residues. Time point given: recipient sample about 28 days before transplant, after cytoreduction. Regarding this clone: Its antigen is not known.

The material sequenced was peripheral blood mononuclear cells, taken before stem cell transplant. The TCR was taken from a woman between 55 and 75 years old with acute myeloid leukemia. Some clones in this sample may be carry-over from other donors' samples. This sequence joins TRBV14 and TRBJ2-5; 9 bases align to TRBD2. As DNA, the CDR3 is TGTGCCAGCAGCCCCTCCGGGCAGAAGTTATTGCGGGAGGGCCGCGAGACCCAGTACTTC. Translated, it gives CASSPSGQKLLREGRETQYF.